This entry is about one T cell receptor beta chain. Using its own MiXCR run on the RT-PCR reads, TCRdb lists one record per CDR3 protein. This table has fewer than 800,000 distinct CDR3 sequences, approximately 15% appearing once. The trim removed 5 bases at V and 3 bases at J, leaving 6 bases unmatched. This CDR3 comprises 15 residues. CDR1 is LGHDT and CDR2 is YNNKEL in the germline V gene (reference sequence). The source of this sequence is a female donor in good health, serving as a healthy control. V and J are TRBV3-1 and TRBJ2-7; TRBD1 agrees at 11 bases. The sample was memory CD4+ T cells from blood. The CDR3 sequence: CASSDLGQGDYEQYF. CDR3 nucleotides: TGTGCCAGCAGCGATCTGGGACAGGGGGACTACGAGCAGTACTTC.